The 24 T cell receptor beta chains reported below all come from one sample, sequenced in a study of blood T cell repertoires in COVID-19 (dated by TCRdb to 2019 to 2021). Library preparation used the immunoSEQ multiplex PCR assay. TCRdb's version of the immuneACCESS table is confined to in-frame rearrangements and falls short of the full clone set. An unresolved V gene accounts for under half of the shortfall where checked; the remainder is of unknown origin. Within this sample are about 27,000 clones, with around 67% of them counted one time only. The top ten constitute 7.3% of the sample. Sample: peripheral blood. The receptors here all came from a man aged 60-69 years with active or convalescent COVID-19.

The V and J genes are TRBV5-8 and TRBJ1-2, with TRBD1 matching over 10 bases. With V trimmed by 2 bases and J by 8 bases, 12 bases remained unmatched. Germline assignment: CDR1 SGHTS and CDR2 YDEGEE. The CDR3 contains 16 residues. CDR3 DNA: TGTGCCAGCAGCTTTCTCGTTGGGACAGGGGTTGAGGGCTACACCTTC. Amino acid sequence: CASSFLVGTGVEGYTF. The full variable domain, with the rest looked up from reference TRBV5-8 and TRBJ1-2, is EAGVTQSPTHLIKTRGQQATLRCSPISGHTSVYWYQQALGLGLQFLLWYDEGEERNRGNFPPRFSGRQFPNYSSELNVNALELEDSALYLCASSFLVGTGVEGYTFGSGTRLTVV.

This clone is labeled as medium-sized. The chain has TRBV7-9 and TRBJ2-3; 7 bases fit TRBD1. Looked up from germline, CDR1 is SEHNR and CDR2 is FQNEAQ (reference sequence). Trimming removed 6 bases from V and 2 bases from J; junction bases left unmatched: 11. The CDR3 spans 16 residues. CDR3: CASRSRQGPSTDTQYF. The CDR3 DNA follows: TGTGCCAGCAGATCCAGACAGGGACCTTCCACAGATACGCAGTATTTT.

The chain employs TRBV2 and TRBJ1-6; 9 nucleotides align to TRBD1. V shed 6 bases and J 12 bases; nucleotides not matched to a gene: 15. This CDR3 is built from 16 residues. Germline-derived CDR1 and CDR2 are SNHLY and FYNNEI. In DNA, the CDR3 is TGTGCCAGCAGCAACGCGCGGGGACAGGGTGGGGTACCCCTCCACTTT. The encoded protein is CASSNARGQGGVPLHF.

The V gene is TRBV28, the J gene TRBJ1-4; 7 bases line up with TRBD1. Germline trimming cut 6 bases from V and 10 bases from J; bases unmatched to any gene: 8. The CDR3 sequence is 13 residues long. Germline CDR1 MDHEN, CDR2 SYDVKM. Written as DNA, the CDR3 is TGTGCCAGCAGGACAGGGTCGGTCGGAAAACTGTTTTTT. Amino acids: CASRTGSVGKLFF.

The CDR3 sequence is CASSRLAGGREQYF. Written as DNA, the CDR3 is TGTGCCAGCAGCCGACTAGCGGGAGGGCGCGAGCAGTACTTC. The chain couples TRBV7-6 to TRBJ2-7; 14 bases map to TRBD2. J lost 6 bases, V lost 5 bases, and 3 bases had no gene match. CDR1 and CDR2 from the germline V gene are SGHVS and FNYEAQ. The CDR3 spans 14 residues. The full variable domain, with the rest looked up from reference TRBV7-6 and TRBJ2-7, is GAGVSQSPRYKVTKRGQDVALRCDPISGHVSLYWYRQALGQGPEFLTYFNYEAQQDKSGLPNDRFSAERPEGSISTLTIQRTEQRDSAMYRCASSRLAGGREQYFGPGTRLTVT.

This chain connects TRBV24-1 to TRBJ2-7; D gene uncertain. Trimming took off 3 bases at V and 0 bases at J, with 5 bases between the two ends. The CDR3 spans 13 residues. Looked up from germline, CDR1 is KGHDR and CDR2 is SFDVKD. The CDR3 region has the DNA TGTGCCACCAGTGATCCGTACTCCTACGAGCAGTACTTC. Translated: CATSDPYSYEQYF.

The chain employs TRBV4-1 and TRBJ2-4, with 8 bases aligning to TRBD2. V shed 1 base and J 0 bases; nucleotides not matched to a gene: 8. The CDR3 is 18 residues long. Per germline, CDR1 MGHRA and CDR2 YSYEKL. As DNA, the CDR3 is TGCGCCAGCAGCCAAGGGTCCAGCGGGGGCCGAGCCAAAAACATTCAGTACTTC. Its protein product is CASSQGSSGGRAKNIQYF.

The chain combines TRBV6-2 or TRBV6-3 with TRBJ1-1; D gene unclear. V was trimmed by 2 bases and J by 3 bases, leaving 13 bases between them. Germline CDR1 and CDR2: MNHEY and SVGEGT. The CDR3 contains 15 residues. DNA for the CDR3: TGTGCCAGCAGTTACCCCCCAGGAGGATACACTGAAGCTTTCTTT. This encodes CASSYPPGGYTEAFF.

V and J are TRBV6-5 and TRBJ1-2; no definite D call. Germline loops: CDR1 MNHEY, CDR2 SVGAGI. The CDR3 covers 13 residues. The V gene lost 6 bases and the J gene lost 0 bases, with 8 bases spanning the gap. In nucleotides, the CDR3 is TGTGCCAGCAGCGACGGAGCTAACTATGGCTACACCTTC. This codes for CASSDGANYGYTF.

This clone was found a few times. This sequence joins TRBV6-4 and TRBJ2-3, with 10 bases identical to TRBD2. Trimming cost V 3 bases and J 4 bases; bases outside gene matches: 1. The germline V gene has CDR1 MRHNA and CDR2 SNTAGT. This CDR3 has 14 amino acids. CDR3 bases: TGTGCCAGCAGTGAAAGCGGGGGGGCAGATACGCAGTATTTT. Protein sequence: CASSESGGADTQYF.

The chain combines TRBV7-8 with TRBJ1-6, with D possibly matching TRBD1 (5 bases). Germline V gives CDR1 SGHVS, CDR2 FQNEAQ. V was trimmed by 3 bases and J by 11 bases, leaving 17 bases between them. The CDR3 spans 15 residues. CDR3 nucleotides: TGTGCCAGCAGCTTTCGCAGGGAACCGGGCCCACCCCTCCACTTT. It specifies CASSFRREPGPPLHF.

The chain joins TRBV10-1 to TRBJ2-1; possibly TRBD1 for D (6 bases). Germline CDR1 is WNHNN and CDR2 is SYGVQD (reference sequence). V gave up 7 bases and J gave up 5 bases, with 21 bases separating them. The CDR3 has 16 amino acids. CDR3: CASTHAKQGYDNEQFF. The CDR3, as DNA: TGCGCCAGCACCCACGCAAAACAGGGTTACGACAATGAGCAGTTCTTC.

V gene TRBV19 combines with J gene TRBJ2-5, with D perhaps matching TRBD2 (5 bases). The CDR3 sequence is 15 residues long. V was trimmed by 3 bases and J by 9 bases, leaving 20 bases between them. The germline V gene encodes CDR1 LNHDA and CDR2 SQIVND (reference sequence). The CDR3 is CASSMSGLGNRAQYF. In DNA, the CDR3 is TGTGCCAGTAGTATGAGTGGACTGGGGAATAGGGCCCAGTACTTC. The entire variable domain, with the rest obtained from reference TRBV19 and TRBJ2-5, is as follows: DGGITQSPKYLFRKEGQNVTLSCEQNLNHDAMYWYRQDPGQGLRLIYYSQIVNDFQKGDIAEGYSVSREKKESFPLTVTSAQKNPTAFYLCASSMSGLGNRAQYFGPGTRLLVL.

The chain employs TRBV6-2 or TRBV6-3 and TRBJ2-7; no definite D call. The germline V gene encodes CDR1 MNHEY and CDR2 SVGEGT. Trimming stripped 4 bases from V and 7 bases from J, with 8 bases between. The CDR3 loop spans 11 amino acids. This chain's CDR3 is CASSSGWEQYF. CDR3 DNA: TGTGCCAGCAGTTCGGGTTGGGAGCAGTACTTC.

V usage is TRBV14 and J usage is TRBJ2-2; 9 bases match TRBD2. Germline values: CDR1 SGHDN, CDR2 FVKESK. This CDR3 is built from 14 residues. J lost 2 bases, V lost 10 bases, and 5 bases had no gene match. This CDR3 reads CATRLAVNTGELFF. The CDR3 region has the DNA TGTGCCACCCGACTAGCGGTTAACACCGGGGAGCTGTTTTTT.

The chain combines TRBV6-5 with TRBJ2-5, with TRBD2 matching 12 bases. Trimming took 11 bases from V and 10 from J; bases not matched to a gene: 11. The CDR3 runs 13 residues. The germline CDR1 and CDR2 sequences are MNHEY and SVGAGI. CDR3 amino acids: CALPMTSGRSQYF. CDR3 bases: TGTGCCTTGCCTATGACTAGCGGGAGAAGCCAGTACTTC.

The chain is built from TRBV9 and TRBJ1-1, with 8 bases aligning to TRBD1. The V segment lost 0 bases and the J segment 3 bases; nucleotides outside the gene matches: 4. In germline, CDR1 is SGDLS, CDR2 YYNGEE. There are 15 residues in the CDR3. CDR3 nucleotides: TGTGCCAGCAGCGTAGGGCGGACAGGGTACACTGAAGCTTTCTTT. It is translated as CASSVGRTGYTEAFF. The whole variable domain, filled in from reference TRBV9 and TRBJ1-1, reads DSGVTQTPKHLITATGQRVTLRCSPRSGDLSVYWYQQSLDQGLQFLIQYYNGEERAKGNILERFSAQQFPDLHSELNLSSLELGDSALYFCASSVGRTGYTEAFFGQGTRLTVV.

This chain joins TRBV5-3 and TRBJ1-5; 12 bases agree with TRBD1. TRBV5-3 is an ORF for which the function is uncertain. The CDR3 has 21 amino acids. V shed 0 bases and J 7 bases; nucleotides not matched to a gene: 20. CDR3 DNA: TGTGCCAGAAGCTTGGGGTCCGAGTTAAAGGGGGACAGGGGGCTTGGGCAGCCCCAGCATTTT. This gives the protein CARSLGSELKGDRGLGQPQHF.

In its sample, this clone was seen a few times. J is TRBJ1-2 and V is TRBV10-3; the D gene is possibly TRBD1 (6 bases). Trimming stripped 3 bases from V and 2 bases from J, with 7 bases between. The germline CDR1 and CDR2 sequences are ENHRY and SYGVKD. The CDR3 loop spans 13 amino acids. In DNA, the CDR3 is TGTGCCATCAGTGATGGACAGAACTATGGCTACACCTTC. It translates to CAISDGQNYGYTF.

The gene calls are TRBV7-8 and TRBJ2-5; 7 nucleotides line up with TRBD2. The CDR3 consists of 16 residues. V lost 5 bases to trimming and J lost 4 bases; unmatched junction nucleotides: 13. Germline CDR1 SGHVS, CDR2 FQNEAQ. The CDR3, as DNA: TGTGCCAGCAGCATAAGCAGGCGGGGGAGGCCAGAGACCCAGTACTTC. Residues: CASSISRRGRPETQYF.

J is TRBJ2-5 and V is TRBV7-3, with TRBD1 as a possible D gene (5 bases). Germline CDR1 is SGHTA and CDR2 is FQGTGA. With 7 bases removed from V and 4 bases from J, the gap between germline ends came to 13 bases. The length of the CDR3 is 13 residues. The CDR3 region has the DNA TGTGCCAGCACTCACAGGAAGTTAGAGACCCAGTACTTC. Amino acids: CASTHRKLETQYF.

This rearrangement joins TRBV6-1 to TRBJ2-7; the match to TRBD2 covers 15 bases. In germline, CDR1 is MNHNS, CDR2 SASEGT. This CDR3 comprises 19 residues. Trimming at V came to 3 bases and at J to 0 bases, leaving 9 bases not matched to a gene. The CDR3 coding sequence is TGTGCCAGCAGTGACAACCTGGGACTAGCGGGGGGCCTCTCCTACGAGCAGTACTTC. Residues: CASSDNLGLAGGLSYEQYF.

The chain has TRBV27 and TRBJ2-7; 11 nucleotides match TRBD2. J lost 0 bases, V lost 2 bases, and 3 bases had no gene match. This CDR3 spans 16 amino acids. Germline values: CDR1 MNHEY, CDR2 SMNVEV (reference sequence). The CDR3 sequence is CASSLAGTSGSYEQYF. The DNA for the CDR3 is TGTGCCAGCAGTTTAGCCGGGACTAGCGGCTCCTACGAGCAGTACTTC.

The rearrangement uses TRBV5-1 and TRBJ2-2, with TRBD1 matching 8 bases. Per germline, CDR1 SGHRS and CDR2 YFSETQ. Trimming took 4 bases from V and 2 from J; bases not matched to a gene: 10. This CDR3 region has 17 residues. DNA of the CDR3: TGCGCCAGCAGCCTGGGACACAGGGGGTCTAACACCGGGGAGCTGTTTTTT. It encodes CASSLGHRGSNTGELFF. The entire variable domain, with the rest obtained from reference TRBV5-1 and TRBJ2-2, is as follows: KAGVTQTPRYLIKTRGQQVTLSCSPISGHRSVSWYQQTPGQGLQFLFEYFSETQRNKGNFPGRFSGRQFSNSRSEMNVSTLELGDSALYLCASSLGHRGSNTGELFFGEGSRLTVL.